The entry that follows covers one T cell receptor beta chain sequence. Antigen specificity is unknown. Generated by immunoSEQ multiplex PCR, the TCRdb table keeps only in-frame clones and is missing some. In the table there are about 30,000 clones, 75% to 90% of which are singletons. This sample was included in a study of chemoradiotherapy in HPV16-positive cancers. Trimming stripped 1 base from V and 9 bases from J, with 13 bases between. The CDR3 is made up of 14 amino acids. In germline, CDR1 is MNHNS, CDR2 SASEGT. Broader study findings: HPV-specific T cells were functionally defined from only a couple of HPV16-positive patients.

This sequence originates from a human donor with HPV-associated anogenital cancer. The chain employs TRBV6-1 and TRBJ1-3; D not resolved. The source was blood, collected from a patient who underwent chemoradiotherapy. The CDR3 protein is CASSEGRPRGTIYF. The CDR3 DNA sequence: TGTGCCAGCAGTGAAGGTCGTCCCCGCGGCACCATATATTTT.